The rows below give T cell receptor beta chains drawn from one sample of a study of T cells in Graves' hyperthyroidism and ophthalmopathy. TCRdb independently ran MiXCR on the multiplex PCR reads; one entry per CDR3 protein. Of a few hundred thousand distinct CDR3 sequences in the sample, about 14% are singletons; the top ten hold more than 10%. Source material: blood. These receptors all stem from a woman aged 40 to 49 with Graves' hyperthyroidism that later progressed to Graves' ophthalmopathy. Both conserved end residues are part of each CDR3.

v_call cdr3_aa
TRBV7-3 CASSPRGGSTDTQYF
TRBV6-5 CASSYLPGRDYEQYF
TRBV6-1 CASSPLAGVDTQYF
TRBV2 CASRRASYNEQFF
TRBV7-9 CASQGGSSYEQYF
TRBV27 CASSARGKLFF
TRBV27 CASSRRTGVGTDTQYF
TRBV2 CASRGTSGNEQFF
TRBV18 CASSLKPTFKGSYNEQFF
TRBV6-8 CASSFLGQPQHF
TRBV27 CASSQPGTGIREKLFF
TRBV28 CVSAASLYGYTF
TRBV19 CASSILAGTGELFF
TRBV6-1 CASRPTHSSGNTIYF
TRBV29-1 CSVEDGADLYEQYF
TRBV28 CASSLGQGAFSYGYTF
TRBV5-1 CASSLSGGANEQFF
TRBV28 CASSTTGTGGGMGYTF
TRBV28 CASSLPIASSYNEQFF
TRBV12-3/TRBV12-4 CASSPKREWDNEQFF
TRBV27 CASRRGATGYGYTF
TRBV13 CASSLGGGSSYNSPLHF
TRBV12-3/TRBV12-4 CASSRQGYEQYF
TRBV2 CASTPQGGGNTIYF
TRBV27 CASRTTAGGYTF
TRBV19 CASTPTANNEQFF
TRBV11-2 CASSSLRTSGRGASYEQYF
TRBV6-1 CASTVAGGTDTQYF
TRBV12-3/TRBV12-4 CASSFWLVGGELFF
TRBV2 CASSLLTGRRRAFF
TRBV5-1 CASSRSDRNTEAFF
TRBV28 CASTPYGFTEAFF
TRBV28 CASSLKGLAGLNEQYF
TRBV11-2 CASSRIHGSVGDTQYF
TRBV12-3/TRBV12-4 CASSLPRGGRVNTIYF
TRBV20-1 CSARDGLHEQYF
TRBV9 CASSVSSGRTNEQFF
TRBV5-1 CASSLAPGYDISYEQYF
TRBV18 CASSHKGRKNTEAFF
TRBV9 CASSVDPQFGTQYF
TRBV5-6 CASSRLGTAVETQYF
TRBV5-1 CASSLTATEAFF
TRBV19 CASSILPGLAGNEQYF
TRBV28 CASSIGGASGLNEQFF
TRBV7-9 CASSSSGSFFNQPQHF
TRBV6-1 CASSSTANSYEQYF
TRBV11-2 CASSLRLWDSSGANVLTF
TRBV12-3/TRBV12-4 CASSFRVELCSGNTIYF
TRBV28 CASSPGRGTGELFF
TRBV19 CASSMGLANEQFF
TRBV7-9 CASSLGSRPWQFF
TRBV18 CASSPTADFYNEQFF
TRBV29-1 CSVGPGPDLYEQYF
TRBV27 CASSFRGGEAITEAFF
TRBV5-1 CASSRTSGPFNEQFF
TRBV13 CASSLGSPFGGRTTDTQYF
TRBV12-3/TRBV12-4 CASSLGGSYNSPLHF
TRBV5-1 CASSPAISGANVLTF
TRBV7-9 CASSLQGEMGNTIYF
TRBV11-2 CASTLGGGAHEQYF